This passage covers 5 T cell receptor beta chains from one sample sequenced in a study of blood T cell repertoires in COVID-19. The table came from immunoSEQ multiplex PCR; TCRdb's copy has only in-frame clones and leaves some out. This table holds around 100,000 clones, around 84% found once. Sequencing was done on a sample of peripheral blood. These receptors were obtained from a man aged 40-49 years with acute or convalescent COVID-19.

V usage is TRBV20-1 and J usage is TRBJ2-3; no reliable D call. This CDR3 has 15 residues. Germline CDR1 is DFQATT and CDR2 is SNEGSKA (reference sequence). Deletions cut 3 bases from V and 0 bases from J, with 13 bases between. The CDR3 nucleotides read TGCAGTGCTAGTCCCTTCGACTTTAGCACAGATACGCAGTATTTT. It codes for CSASPFDFSTDTQYF.

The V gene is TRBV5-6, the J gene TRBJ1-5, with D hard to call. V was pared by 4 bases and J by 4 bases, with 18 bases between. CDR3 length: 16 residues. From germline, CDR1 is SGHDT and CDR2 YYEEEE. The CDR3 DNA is TGTGCCAGCAGCCGGCTGGGCAGCGGCATGAATCAGCCCCAGCATTTT. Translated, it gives CASSRLGSGMNQPQHF.

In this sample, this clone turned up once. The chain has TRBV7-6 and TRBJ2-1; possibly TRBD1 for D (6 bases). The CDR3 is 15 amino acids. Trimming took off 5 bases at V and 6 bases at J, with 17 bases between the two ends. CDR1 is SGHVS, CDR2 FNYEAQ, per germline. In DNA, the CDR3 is TGTGCCAGCAGCCTTGATTACAGGGTTGGCAATGAGCAGTTCTTC. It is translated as CASSLDYRVGNEQFF.

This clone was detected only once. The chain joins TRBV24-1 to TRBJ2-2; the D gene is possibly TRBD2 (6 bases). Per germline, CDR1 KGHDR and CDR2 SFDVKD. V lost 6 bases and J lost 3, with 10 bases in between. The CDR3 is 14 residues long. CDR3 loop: CATSPAGYTGELFF. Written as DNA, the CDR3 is TGTGCCACCAGTCCCGCGGGATACACCGGGGAGCTGTTTTTT.

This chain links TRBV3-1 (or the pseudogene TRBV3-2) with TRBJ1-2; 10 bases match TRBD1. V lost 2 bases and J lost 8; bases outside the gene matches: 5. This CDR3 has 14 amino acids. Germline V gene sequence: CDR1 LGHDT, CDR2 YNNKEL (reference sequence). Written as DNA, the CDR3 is TGTGCCAGCAGCCAAAGGACAGGGGGTAGAGGCTACACCTTC. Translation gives CASSQRTGGRGYTF.